These 30 T cell receptor beta chains came from one sample sequenced in a study of blood T cell repertoires in COVID-19. TCRdb keeps only in-frame clones here, not all; method: immunoSEQ multiplex PCR. In the table there are some 21,000 clones, about 86% of which are singletons. Material: peripheral blood. The source is a human donor with acute or convalescent COVID-19. The donor label of this sample is uncertain.

The chain links TRBV21-1 to TRBJ2-3; TRBD1 is taken as the D call from the table, unchecked against the DNA. TRBV21-1 is a pseudogene. The CDR3 consists of 18 residues. CDR3 nucleotide sequence: TGTGCCAGCAGCAAGGAAGACTCCGGGACAGGGGACACAGATACGCAGTATTTT. It encodes CASSKEDSGTGDTDTQYF.

The rearrangement uses TRBV5-6 and TRBJ2-7; D possibly corresponds to TRBD2 (7 bases). Germline CDR1 and CDR2: SGHDT and YYEEEE. The CDR3 extends over 17 amino acids. Trimming shortened V by 0 bases and J by 0 bases, and 16 bases separated the two germline ends. Here the CDR3 DNA reads TGTGCCAGCAGCTTGGGTAGGGAGGGGGGCCGCTCCTACGAGCAGTACTTC. Translation: CASSLGREGGRSYEQYF.

The chain combines TRBV11-2 with TRBJ2-5; TRBD2 matches 11 bases. The germline V gene encodes CDR1 SGHAT and CDR2 FQNNGV. The CDR3 runs to 16 residues. Trimming at V came to 4 bases and at J to 5 bases, leaving 9 bases not matched to a gene. The CDR3 sequence: CASSSGLAGGWETQYF. The CDR3 nucleotides read TGTGCCAGCAGCTCGGGGCTAGCGGGAGGCTGGGAGACCCAGTACTTC.

This chain links TRBV15 with TRBJ2-4; 10 nucleotides agree with TRBD2. Germline V gene sequence: CDR1 LNHNV, CDR2 YYDKDF (reference sequence). Trimming at V came to 0 bases and at J to 10 bases, leaving 9 bases not matched to a gene. This CDR3 spans 16 amino acids. The CDR3 is CATSRDSGIAGGIQYF. CDR3 DNA sequence: TGTGCCACCAGCAGAGATTCTGGAATAGCGGGGGGTATTCAGTACTTC.

The V call is TRBV6-5, the J call TRBJ2-5; 8 bases match TRBD2. Trimming at V came to 5 bases and at J to 5 bases, leaving 7 bases not matched to a gene. CDR3 length: 14 amino acids. The germline V gene encodes CDR1 MNHEY and CDR2 SVGAGI. CDR3 residues: CASSNNERGETQYF. The CDR3 nucleotides read TGTGCCAGCAGTAACAACGAGCGGGGGGAGACCCAGTACTTC.

The chain uses TRBV2 and TRBJ2-4, with 10 bases matching TRBD2. The germline gives CDR1 SNHLY, CDR2 FYNNEI. Trimming at V came to 5 bases and at J to 7 bases, leaving 8 bases not matched to a gene. The CDR3 covers 15 residues. The CDR3 reads CASSSASGGANIQYF. The DNA for the CDR3 is TGTGCCAGCAGTTCGGCTAGCGGGGGAGCGAACATTCAGTACTTC.

V and J are TRBV18 and TRBJ1-1; D is unclear. The CDR3 extends over 12 amino acids. V shed 5 bases and J shed 1 base, with 5 bases lying between them. CDR1 and CDR2 from the germline V gene are KGHSH and LQKENI. The DNA for the CDR3 is TGTGCCAGCTCATCTAGGAACACTGAAGCTTTCTTT. Protein: CASSSRNTEAFF.

The J gene is TRBJ2-5, the V gene TRBV27, with a tentative D call TRBD1 (6 bases). The V gene lost 4 bases and the J gene lost 2 bases, with 14 bases spanning the gap. Germline V lookup: CDR1 MNHEY, CDR2 SMNVEV (reference sequence). The length of the CDR3 is 15 residues. The CDR3 loop is CASSSTGQFQETQYF. The DNA for the CDR3 is TGTGCCAGCAGTTCCACGGGACAATTTCAAGAGACCCAGTACTTC.

The CDR3 loop reads CASSLFDRGNYGYTF. The CDR3, as DNA: TGTGCCAGCAGCTTGTTTGACAGGGGTAACTATGGCTACACCTTC. The gene calls are TRBV5-5 and TRBJ1-2; 8 positions match TRBD1. Per germline, CDR1 SGHKS and CDR2 YYEKEE (reference sequence). Losses at the gene ends were 1 base for V and 1 base for J; bases not matched to a gene: 3. CDR3 length: 15 residues.

The V call is TRBV9, the J call TRBJ1-6; D may be TRBD1 (6 bases). The CDR3 totals 17 residues. Trimming pared 0 bases from V and 2 bases from J, leaving 12 bases between. Germline V CDR1 and CDR2: SGDLS, YYNGEE. CDR3 in amino acids: CASSVEAGGTYNSPLHF. The CDR3 DNA sequence: TGTGCCAGCAGCGTAGAGGCGGGGGGCACCTATAATTCACCCCTCCACTTT.

The rearrangement joins TRBV5-6 to TRBJ2-7, with 8 bases matching TRBD1. The V and J ends lost 4 bases and 3 bases, in that order; junction bases with no gene match: 3. CDR3 length: 13 amino acids. CDR1 is SGHDT, CDR2 YYEEEE, per germline. The CDR3, as DNA: TGTGCCAGCAGCCGGGGACAGGACTACGAGCAGTACTTC. It encodes CASSRGQDYEQYF.

This chain links TRBV18 with TRBJ2-7; 7 positions agree with TRBD2. The CDR3 covers 13 residues. V lost 8 bases to trimming and J lost 0 bases; unmatched junction nucleotides: 4. Germline loops: CDR1 KGHSH, CDR2 LQKENI. The CDR3 sequence: CASASGTSYEQYF. The CDR3 DNA is TGTGCCAGCGCCAGCGGGACCTCCTACGAGCAGTACTTC.

The chain uses TRBV7-2 and TRBJ2-3; maybe TRBD2 (6 bases). CDR1 is SGHTA, CDR2 FQGNSA, per germline. The CDR3 spans 15 residues. V gave up 1 base and J gave up 2 bases, with 10 bases separating them. The CDR3 region has the DNA TGTGCCAGCAGCTTAGAGGGACTCCTCACAGATACGCAGTATTTT. Translated: CASSLEGLLTDTQYF. Together with reference TRBV7-2 and TRBJ2-3, the CDR3 gives the full variable domain: GAGVSQSPSNKVTEKGKDVELRCDPISGHTALYWYRQSLGQGLEFLIYFQGNSAPDKSGLPSDRFSAERTGGSVSTLTIQRTQQEDSAVYLCASSLEGLLTDTQYFGPGTRLTVL.

V and J are TRBV7-9 and TRBJ2-4; no firm D call. The V gene lost 5 bases and the J gene lost 0 bases, with 8 bases spanning the gap. The CDR3 extends over 14 amino acids. The germline V gene encodes CDR1 SEHNR and CDR2 FQNEAQ (reference sequence). The CDR3 DNA is TGTGCCAGCAGCCCACAGCTAGCCAAAAACATTCAGTACTTC. Translating gives CASSPQLAKNIQYF. Drawing the rest from reference TRBV7-9 and TRBJ2-4, the complete variable domain is DTGVSQNPRHKITKRGQNVTFRCDPISEHNRLYWYRQTLGQGPEFLTYFQNEAQLEKSRLLSDRFSAERPKGSFSTLEIQRTEQGDSAMYLCASSPQLAKNIQYFGAGTRLSVL.

On this clone itself: A read error may account for a junction end that differs from germline. The chain joins TRBV7-2 to TRBJ2-7; 7 nucleotides line up with TRBD2. The V gene's germline CDR1 is SGHTA and CDR2 FQGNSA. CDR3 length: 14 residues. CDR3 DNA: TGTGCCAGCAGTTTAGGCGGGACTACCTACGAGCAGTACTTC. This gives the protein CASSLGGTTYEQYF.

The chain is built from TRBV30 and TRBJ2-7; 9 nucleotides align to TRBD1. The CDR3 is made up of 14 amino acids. Germline V gene lookup returns CDR1 GTSNPN and CDR2 SVGIG (reference sequence). The V and J ends lost 4 bases and 7 bases, in that order; junction bases with no gene match: 11. CDR3: CAWNSGTGLGEQYF. The CDR3, as DNA: TGTGCCTGGAACTCCGGGACAGGGTTGGGAGAGCAGTACTTC.

The chain carries TRBV5-1 and TRBJ2-7; perhaps TRBD1 as D (5 bases). Trimming removed 0 bases from V and 6 bases from J, with 10 bases in between. This CDR3 is built from 13 residues. Germline V CDR1 and CDR2: SGHRS, YFSETQ. CDR3 DNA: TGCGCCAGCAGCTTGGTCTCCAGGGCCGAGCAGTACTTC. Amino acids: CASSLVSRAEQYF. Complete variable domain (other parts from reference TRBV5-1 and TRBJ2-7): KAGVTQTPRYLIKTRGQQVTLSCSPISGHRSVSWYQQTPGQGLQFLFEYFSETQRNKGNFPGRFSGRQFSNSRSEMNVSTLELGDSALYLCASSLVSRAEQYFGPGTRLTVT.

The chain carries TRBV6-1 and TRBJ2-5; 7 bases agree with TRBD1. V lost 1 base and J lost 3; bases outside the gene matches: 2. Looked up from germline, CDR1 is MNHNS and CDR2 is SASEGT. The CDR3 spans 14 residues. The CDR3 protein is CASSEGGQKETQYF. The CDR3 DNA follows: TGTGCCAGCAGTGAAGGGGGACAGAAAGAGACCCAGTACTTC.

This clone was observed a handful of times. The chain links TRBV4-1 to TRBJ2-7, with D unclear. Trimming pared 4 bases from V and 0 bases from J, leaving 10 bases between. From germline, CDR1 is MGHRA and CDR2 YSYEKL. This CDR3 comprises 14 residues. CDR3: CASSLSVFSYEQYF. As DNA, the CDR3 is TGCGCCAGCAGCCTCTCCGTGTTCTCCTACGAGCAGTACTTC.

The V gene is TRBV6-2 or TRBV6-3, the J gene TRBJ1-5, with 7 bases that match TRBD1. The CDR3 sequence is 14 residues long. CDR1 is MNHEY, CDR2 SVGEGT, per germline. V lost 6 bases, J lost 3 bases, and 5 bases stayed unmatched. In DNA form, the CDR3 reads TGTGCCAGCAGCGTAGGGACAGTCAATCAGCCCCAGCATTTT. This translates into CASSVGTVNQPQHF.

The chain recombines TRBV11-2 with TRBJ1-2; 7 bases are shared with TRBD1. V lost 5 bases to trimming and J lost 4 bases; unmatched junction nucleotides: 7. This CDR3 contains 14 residues. The germline V gene encodes CDR1 SGHAT and CDR2 FQNNGV. CDR3 sequence: CASSVETGSYGYTF. DNA for the CDR3: TGTGCCAGCAGCGTTGAGACAGGGAGCTATGGCTACACCTTC.

This chain links TRBV5-1 with TRBJ2-7; 9 nucleotides agree with TRBD1. This CDR3 has 14 amino acids. Trimming cost V 4 bases and J 4 bases; bases outside gene matches: 6. Germline V lookup: CDR1 SGHRS, CDR2 YFSETQ. DNA of the CDR3: TGCGCCAGCAGCACCGACAGGGGGGGGTACGAGCAGTACTTC. Residues: CASSTDRGGYEQYF.

The chain combines TRBV9 with TRBJ2-3, with D possibly matching TRBD2 (5 bases). This CDR3 is built from 12 residues. The germline CDR1 and CDR2 sequences are SGDLS and YYNGEE. The ends were cut back, 9 bases at V and 7 bases at J, with 15 bases in the middle. CDR3 amino acids: CATPRVYHTQYF. The CDR3 DNA follows: TGTGCCACCCCGCGGGTCTATCATACGCAGTATTTT.

The V gene is TRBV15, the J gene TRBJ2-3, with TRBD1 as a possible D gene (6 bases). CDR3 size: 19 residues. V gave up 3 bases and J gave up 0 bases, with 22 bases separating them. Looked up from germline, CDR1 is LNHNV and CDR2 is YYDKDF (reference sequence). The CDR3 DNA follows: TGTGCCACCAGCAGGGAAGAGAGCTGGACAGATACTAGCACAGATACGCAGTATTTT. This encodes CATSREESWTDTSTDTQYF.

The chain couples TRBV29-1 to TRBJ2-1; D is perhaps TRBD1 (6 bases). V was pared by 1 base and J by 2 bases, with 12 bases between. Germline CDR1 and CDR2: SQVTM and ANQGSEA. The CDR3 runs 15 residues. CDR3 protein: CSVEGTGRTYNEQFF. CDR3 DNA sequence: TGCAGCGTTGAAGGTACAGGGCGAACCTACAATGAGCAGTTCTTC.

This chain joins TRBV7-3 and TRBJ2-5; D is possibly TRBD2 (7 bases). The germline gives CDR1 SGHTA, CDR2 FQGTGA. The V and J ends lost 4 bases and 0 bases respectively, with 15 bases between them. The CDR3 runs to 16 residues. CDR3 coding DNA: TGTGCCAGCAGCTGGGGGGGCAGGAGTTACCAAGAGACCCAGTACTTC. Translating gives CASSWGGRSYQETQYF.

The rearrangement joins TRBV12-3 or TRBV12-4 to TRBJ2-1; D is unresolved. V lost 8 bases to trimming and J lost 5 bases, with 13 bases between them. The CDR3 contains 13 residues. CDR3 in amino acids: CASGLSSNNEQFF. The CDR3 DNA follows: TGTGCCAGCGGTCTCTCTTCTAACAATGAGCAGTTCTTC.

This chain links TRBV2 with TRBJ2-3; TRBD2 aligns across 12 bases. The CDR3 has 17 amino acids. The junction had 8 bases not matched to a gene; V was cut back by 6 bases and J by 1 base. Germline lookup yields CDR1 SNHLY and CDR2 FYNNEI. The CDR3 sequence is CASSLLPSGGGTDTQYF. CDR3 in DNA: TGTGCCAGCAGCCTCCTACCTAGCGGGGGGGGCACAGATACGCAGTATTTT.

The V call is TRBV11-2, the J call TRBJ1-1; 8 nucleotides align to TRBD1. Looked up from germline, CDR1 is SGHAT and CDR2 is FQNNGV. The CDR3 spans 14 residues. The J segment lost 2 bases and the V segment lost 5 bases, leaving 4 bases of the junction unmatched. CDR3 sequence (DNA): TGTGCCAGCAGCCCGGGACAGGCCAACACTGAAGCTTTCTTT. Amino acid sequence: CASSPGQANTEAFF.

The chain links TRBV11-3 to TRBJ2-3; possible D gene TRBD1, 7 bases. CDR3 length equals 16 residues. Germline V gives CDR1 SGHNT, CDR2 YENEEA. The V end was cut by 4 bases, the J end by 5 bases, with 19 bases between. In nucleotides, the CDR3 is TGTGCCAGCAGCTCGGGAGAACAGGGGCGGCAAGATACGCAGTATTTT. Residues: CASSSGEQGRQDTQYF.